The T cell receptor (beta chain) under discussion was sequenced for a study of identical twins. The V end was cut by 5 bases, the J end by 0 bases, with 11 bases between. The CDR3 length is 16 residues. The germline CDR1 and CDR2 sequences are LNHNV and YYDKDF (reference sequence). TCRdb redid the calling of the 5' RACE reads with MiXCR, one entry per CDR3 protein. Here the sample spans a few hundred thousand distinct CDR3 sequences, 18% being singletons. In its sample, this clonotype was seen a few times. Antigen: not known. No donor was unhealthy or non-Caucasian. Study-wide results and caveats: Models underestimated TCR alpha sharing (out-of-frame) in monozygotic twins. Beta clonotypes that were abundant in cord blood contained fewer insertions, a pattern absent from memory repertoires.

The clonotype comes from a man between 45 and 60 years old in good health. The sequenced sample was naive T cells sorted from blood. The chain joins TRBV15 to TRBJ2-6; D is unclear. The CDR3 region has the DNA TGTGCCACCAGCGTAGATAGAAGCTCTGGGGCCAACGTCCTGACTTTC. Protein product: CATSVDRSSGANVLTF.